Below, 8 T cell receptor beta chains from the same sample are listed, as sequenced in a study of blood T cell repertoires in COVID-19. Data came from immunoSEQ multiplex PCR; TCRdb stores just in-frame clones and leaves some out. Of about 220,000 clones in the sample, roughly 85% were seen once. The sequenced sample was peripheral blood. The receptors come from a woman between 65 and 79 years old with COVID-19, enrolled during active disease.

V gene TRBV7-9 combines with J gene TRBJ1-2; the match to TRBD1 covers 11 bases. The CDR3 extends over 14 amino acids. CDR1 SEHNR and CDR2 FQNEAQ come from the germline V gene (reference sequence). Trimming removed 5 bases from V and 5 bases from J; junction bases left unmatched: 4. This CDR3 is CASSRGQGGYGYTF. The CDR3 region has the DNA TGTGCCAGCAGCCGGGGACAGGGGGGATATGGCTACACCTTC.

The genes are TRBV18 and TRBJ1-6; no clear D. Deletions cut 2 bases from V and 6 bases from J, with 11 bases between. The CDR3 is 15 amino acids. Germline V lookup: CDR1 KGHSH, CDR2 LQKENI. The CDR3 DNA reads TGTGCCAGCTCACCATGGGCACCCCTTAATTCACCCCTCCACTTT. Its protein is CASSPWAPLNSPLHF.

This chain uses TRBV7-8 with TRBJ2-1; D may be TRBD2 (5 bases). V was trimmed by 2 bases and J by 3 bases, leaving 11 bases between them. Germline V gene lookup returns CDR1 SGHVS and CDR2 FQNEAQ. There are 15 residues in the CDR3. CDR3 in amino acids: CASSLSASLYNEQFF. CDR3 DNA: TGTGCCAGCAGCTTATCGGCTAGCCTCTACAATGAGCAGTTCTTC. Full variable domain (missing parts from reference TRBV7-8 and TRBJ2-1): GAGVSQSPRYKVAKRGQDVALRCDPISGHVSLFWYQQALGQGPEFLTYFQNEAQLDKSGLPSDRFFAERPEGSVSTLKIQRTQQEDSAVYLCASSLSASLYNEQFFGPGTRLTVL.

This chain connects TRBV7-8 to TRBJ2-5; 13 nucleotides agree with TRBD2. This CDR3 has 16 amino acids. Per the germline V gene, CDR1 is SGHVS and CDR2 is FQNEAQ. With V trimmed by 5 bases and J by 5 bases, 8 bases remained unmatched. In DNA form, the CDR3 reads TGTGCCAGCAGCCCCGGGACTAGCGGGATGGGTGAGACCCAGTACTTC. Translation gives CASSPGTSGMGETQYF.

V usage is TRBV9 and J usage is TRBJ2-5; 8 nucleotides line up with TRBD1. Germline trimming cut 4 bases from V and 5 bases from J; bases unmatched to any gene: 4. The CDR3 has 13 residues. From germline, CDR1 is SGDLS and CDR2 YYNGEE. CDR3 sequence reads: CASSKTGGETQYF. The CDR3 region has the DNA TGTGCCAGCAGCAAAACAGGGGGTGAGACCCAGTACTTC.

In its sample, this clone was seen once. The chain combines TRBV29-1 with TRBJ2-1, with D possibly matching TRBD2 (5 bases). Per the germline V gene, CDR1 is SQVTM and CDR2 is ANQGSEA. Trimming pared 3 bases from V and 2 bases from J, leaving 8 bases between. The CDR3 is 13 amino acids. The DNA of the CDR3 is TGCAGCGTTGATCTAGCACCCTACAATGAGCAGTTCTTC. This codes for CSVDLAPYNEQFF.

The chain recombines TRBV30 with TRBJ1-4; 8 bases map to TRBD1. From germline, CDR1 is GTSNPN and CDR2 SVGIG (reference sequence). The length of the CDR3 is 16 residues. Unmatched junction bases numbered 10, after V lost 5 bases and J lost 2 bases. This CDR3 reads CAWGRQGKWTNEKLFF. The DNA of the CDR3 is TGTGCCTGGGGGAGACAGGGGAAATGGACTAATGAAAAACTGTTTTTT.

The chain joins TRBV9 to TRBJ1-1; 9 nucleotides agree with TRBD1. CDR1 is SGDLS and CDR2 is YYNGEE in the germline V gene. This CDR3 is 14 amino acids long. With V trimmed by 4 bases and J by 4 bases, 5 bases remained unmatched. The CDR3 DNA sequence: TGTGCCAGCAGCCCAGGGACAGGGACCACTGAAGCTTTCTTT. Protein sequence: CASSPGTGTTEAFF. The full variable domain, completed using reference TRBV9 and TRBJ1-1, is DSGVTQTPKHLITATGQRVTLRCSPRSGDLSVYWYQQSLDQGLQFLIQYYNGEERAKGNILERFSAQQFPDLHSELNLSSLELGDSALYFCASSPGTGTTEAFFGQGTRLTVV.